This is a list of T cell receptor beta chains from one sample in a study of cytomegalovirus exposure and HLA in healthy donors. This table comes from immunoSEQ multiplex PCR, and its TCRdb copy is limited to in-frame clones, with some not included. Altogether more than 250,000 clones are present, about nine tenths being singletons, with the ten largest covering about 0.91%. The sequenced material came from PBMCs. The source is a woman aged 18-29 years in good health and CMV-seronegative. The CDR3 runs from the conserved cysteine through the conserved F or W. A D gene is named only where the DNA matches it firmly. Clone size is not always given. Where it is, it says once, few, many or a class for expanded clones.

>TRBJ2-1|-|TRBD2|TRBV27
CASSLGLADYNEQFF
TGTGCCAGCAGTTTGGGACTAGCGGATTACAATGAGCAGTTCTTC
>TRBJ1-3|-|TRBD1|TRBV9
CASSVDRDRGFSGNTIYF
TGTGCCAGCAGCGTCGACCGGGACAGGGGCTTCTCTGGAAACACCATATATTTT
>TRBJ2-7|-|TRBD2|TRBV6-5
CASSYSRAGAGEQYF
TGTGCCAGCAGTTACTCGAGGGCGGGAGCGGGTGAGCAGTACTTC
>TRBJ2-1|many|TRBD2|TRBV7-8
CASSAVSDGRGEQFF
TGTGCCAGCAGCGCTGTTTCTGACGGGAGGGGTGAGCAGTTCTTC
>TRBJ2-5|-|-|TRBV7-9
CASSLGQGKETQYF
TGTGCCAGCAGCTTGGGCCAGGGTAAGGAGACCCAGTACTTC
>TRBJ1-3|few|-|TRBV2
CASVRSAGNTIYF
TGTGCCAGCGTGAGGTCAGCTGGAAACACCATATATTTT
>TRBJ1-2|-|TRBD1|TRBV5-4
CASSKGQGDYGYTF
TGTGCCAGCAGCAAGGGACAGGGCGACTATGGCTACACCTTC
>TRBJ2-1|-|-|TRBV5-1
CASSLPVVSGVRHNEQFF
TGCGCCAGCAGCTTGCCTGTGGTATCGGGGGTTAGACACAATGAGCAGTTCTTC
>TRBJ1-2|-|TRBD1|TRBV18
CASSVTGDYGYTF
TGTGCCAGCTCAGTTACAGGGGACTATGGCTACACCTTC
>TRBJ2-6|-|TRBD1|TRBV6-5
CASSLDRVGANVLTF
TGTGCCAGCAGTCTTGACAGGGTTGGGGCCAACGTCCTGACTTTC
>TRBJ1-1|-|-|TRBV11-3
CASSLSSEGGTEAFF
TGTGCCAGCAGCTTATCGTCAGAGGGAGGGACTGAAGCTTTCTTT
>TRBJ2-7|-|TRBD2|TRBV27
CASRPRGTSGTIYEQYF
TGTGCCAGCAGGCCCAGAGGGACTAGCGGAACTATCTACGAGCAGTACTTC
>TRBJ1-2|once|-|TRBV7-2
CASSLAATSSNGYTF
TGTGCCAGCAGCTTAGCGGCAACCTCCTCGAACGGCTACACCTTC
>TRBJ1-4|-|TRBD1|TRBV25-1
CASSAGRGRTNEKLFF
TGTGCCAGCAGTGCCGGCAGGGGGCGGACTAATGAAAAACTGTTTTTT
>TRBJ1-2|-|TRBD1|TRBV2
CASKARGDRVGGYTF
TGTGCCAGCAAAGCTCGCGGGGACAGGGTCGGCGGCTACACCTTC
>TRBJ2-1|-|-|TRBV7-3
CASSFGVGGVYEQFF
TGTGCCAGCAGCTTCGGCGTTGGAGGGGTCTATGAGCAGTTCTTC
>TRBJ2-7|-|-|TRBV5-4
CASSSNRLEREQYF
TGTGCCAGCAGCTCGAACCGGTTGGAGAGGGAGCAGTACTTC
>TRBJ2-1|-|TRBD1|TRBV28
CASRDQGARYNEQFF
TGTGCCAGCAGGGACCAGGGGGCGAGGTACAATGAGCAGTTCTTC
>TRBJ2-1|once|TRBD1|TRBV5-1
CASSPDRDEQFF
TGCGCCAGCAGCCCGGACAGGGATGAGCAGTTCTTC
>TRBJ2-3|-|TRBD2|TRBV25-1
CASSLGGADTQYF
TGTGCCAGCAGCTTGGGAGGGGCAGATACGCAGTATTTT
>TRBJ2-2|-|TRBD1|TRBV11-1
CASSLARDRGRELFF
TGTGCCAGCAGCTTAGCGCGCGACAGGGGTAGGGAGCTGTTTTTT
>TRBJ2-3|-|TRBD1|TRBV5-1
CASSYDRVPTDTQYF
TGCGCCAGCAGCTACGACAGGGTCCCCACAGATACGCAGTATTTT
>TRBJ2-7|-|TRBD2|TRBV27
CASSSRGEQGSEQYF
TGTGCCAGCAGTTCTCGGGGGGAGCAAGGAAGCGAGCAGTACTTC
>TRBJ2-7|-|-|TRBV7-3
CASSPRGSGPTYEQYF
TGTGCCAGCAGCCCTCGGGGGAGCGGACCCACCTACGAGCAGTACTTC
>TRBJ2-7|-|TRBD1|TRBV6-5
CASSYSAGGDYEQYF
TGTGCCAGCAGTTACTCGGCAGGGGGTGACTACGAGCAGTACTTC
>TRBJ2-1|-|TRBD2|TRBV27
CASSLRTRTSGIYNEQFF
TGTGCCAGCAGTTTACGGACCAGGACTAGCGGAATCTACAATGAGCAGTTCTTC
>TRBJ2-7|few|TRBD2|TRBV5-1
CASSSLGQVSLAGGDEQYF
TGCGCCAGCAGCTCCCTTGGACAGGTCTCACTAGCGGGAGGGGACGAGCAGTACTTC
>TRBJ1-2|-|TRBD1|TRBV5-1
CASSWGDRERDGYTF
TGCGCCAGCAGCTGGGGGGACAGGGAAAGGGATGGCTACACCTTC
>TRBJ2-7|-|-|TRBV9
CASSPRGDGVGEQYF
TGTGCCAGCAGCCCCCGGGGAGATGGGGTGGGGGAGCAGTACTTC
>TRBJ2-1|few|-|TRBV4-3
CASSQDHGGYNEQFF
TGCGCCAGCAGCCAAGATCACGGGGGCTACAATGAGCAGTTCTTC
>TRBJ2-6|-|TRBD1|TRBV5-6
CASTGAPSGANVLTF
TGTGCCAGTACAGGGGCCCCTTCTGGGGCCAACGTCCTGACTTTC
>TRBJ2-5|once|-|TRBV7-3
CASSLAREETQYF
TGTGCCAGCAGCTTAGCCCGGGAAGAGACCCAGTACTTC
>TRBJ1-1|-|-|TRBV6-5
CASSYLTSNTEAFF
TGTGCCAGCAGTTACTTAACATCGAACACTGAAGCTTTCTTT
>TRBJ1-3|-|-|TRBV2
CASTPGSSGNTIYF
TGTGCCAGCACCCCAGGGTCTTCTGGAAACACCATATATTTT
>TRBJ2-7|once|TRBD2|TRBV5-8
CASSSGTSGNDYEQYF
TGTGCCAGCAGCTCAGGGACTAGCGGGAACGACTACGAGCAGTACTTC
>TRBJ2-7|once|TRBD1|TRBV2
CASSGQGDYEQYF
TGTGCCAGCAGTGGACAGGGGGACTACGAGCAGTACTTC
>TRBJ2-1|-|-|TRBV27
CASSWPEGRNEQFF
TGTGCCAGCAGTTGGCCGGAGGGCCGGAATGAGCAGTTCTTC
>TRBJ1-2|-|TRBD1|TRBV7-2
CASSLAGGSDYGYTF
TGTGCCAGCAGCTTAGCAGGGGGCTCGGACTATGGCTACACCTTC
>TRBJ2-3|-|-|TRBV29-1
CSGGEISSTQYF
TGCAGCGGGGGAGAAATCTCATCTACGCAGTATTTT
>TRBJ2-5|-|-|TRBV10-3
CAISDGYQETQYF
TGTGCCATCAGTGATGGCTACCAAGAGACCCAGTACTTC
>TRBJ1-3|-|TRBD1|TRBV7-2
CASSPGQGGISGNTIYF
TGTGCCAGCAGCCCTGGACAGGGGGGCATCTCTGGAAACACCATATATTTT
>TRBJ2-1|few|TRBD2|TRBV5-1
CASGRSSGSYNEQFF
TGCGCCAGCGGACGATCTAGCGGGAGCTACAATGAGCAGTTCTTC
>TRBJ2-7|-|TRBD1|TRBV7-2
CASSLRQGRTYEQYF
TGTGCCAGCAGCCTCCGACAGGGCAGGACCTACGAGCAGTACTTC
>TRBJ1-4|-|-|TRBV5-1
CASSLASQGQQGLNEKLFF
TGCGCCAGCAGCTTGGCCTCCCAAGGGCAACAGGGATTGAATGAAAAACTGTTTTTT
>TRBJ1-2|-|-|TRBV9
CASSVGQAAGGYTF
TGTGCCAGCAGCGTTGGGCAGGCAGCCGGTGGCTACACCTTC
>TRBJ2-1|-|-|TRBV19
CASSPRSGNHNEQFF
TGTGCCAGTAGTCCCCGATCCGGGAACCACAATGAGCAGTTCTTC
>TRBJ2-3|-|-|TRBV6-5
CASSLTGFGTQYF
TGTGCCAGCAGCCTAACAGGGTTTGGTACGCAGTATTTT
>TRBJ1-1|-|-|TRBV4-3
CASSGGPGNTEAFF
TGCGCCAGCAGCGGGGGCCCGGGGAACACTGAAGCTTTCTTT
>TRBJ2-1|-|-|TRBV7-2
CASSLGGLIEQFF
TGTGCCAGCAGCCTCGGTGGACTAATCGAGCAGTTCTTC
>TRBJ1-4|-|-|TRBV25-1
CASSLLETNEKLFF
TGTGCCAGCAGTTTGTTGGAGACTAATGAAAAACTGTTTTTT
>TRBJ2-3|-|TRBD1|TRBV7-9
CASSSRTGIADTQYF
TGTGCCAGCAGCTCTCGGACAGGGATCGCAGATACGCAGTATTTT
>TRBJ2-3|-|-|TRBV9
CASSATESFTDTQYF
TGTGCCAGCAGTGCGACGGAGAGTTTCACAGATACGCAGTATTTT
>TRBJ2-5|many|TRBD2|TRBV7-8
CASSRRGLVHETQYF
TGTGCCAGCAGCCGGCGGGGACTAGTCCACGAGACCCAGTACTTC
>TRBJ2-2|-|TRBD1|TRBV6-5
CASRGQGSNTGELFF
TGTGCCAGCAGAGGACAGGGTTCGAACACCGGGGAGCTGTTTTTT
>TRBJ2-2|-|TRBD1|TRBV2
CASSTDRGQEGELFF
TGTGCCAGCAGTACTGACAGGGGGCAAGAAGGGGAGCTGTTTTTT
>TRBJ2-7|once|-|TRBV18
CASSPGAGLVDEQYF
TGTGCCAGCTCACCAGGGGCCGGATTGGTCGACGAGCAGTACTTC
>TRBJ2-7|-|TRBD1|TRBV27
CASSPSGTGTGEQYF
TGTGCCAGCAGTCCGTCCGGGACAGGGACGGGCGAGCAGTACTTC
>TRBJ2-7|once|TRBD2|TRBV15
CATSRSSGPTYEQYF
TGTGCCACCAGCAGATCTAGCGGGCCGACCTACGAGCAGTACTTC
>TRBJ1-1|-|-|TRBV5-1
CASSSIATARNTEAFF
TGCGCCAGCAGCTCTATCGCGACAGCTAGGAACACTGAAGCTTTCTTT
>TRBJ1-1|once|TRBD1|TRBV5-1
CASSLTGQGAAEAFF
TGCGCCAGCAGCTTGACCGGACAGGGTGCAGCTGAAGCTTTCTTT